This T cell receptor (beta chain) appears in the sequencing data of a study of T cells in Graves' hyperthyroidism and ophthalmopathy. Study-level background: Peripheral blood was secured at the point of initial diagnosis, before any treatment. Study observations and caveats: Onset of ophthalmopathy came a median approximately 6.9 months after the model predicted it.

Amplification targeted TCR beta CDR3 regions from RNA transcripts. In the first-round RT-PCR of the TCR CDR3, the HTBI primer set was used. A single record per CDR3 protein comes from TCRdb applying MiXCR to the multiplex PCR reads. This sample has approximately 740,000 distinct CDR3 sequences, with 12% to 15% found just once. Patients were aged 18 to 65, had disease duration under 2 months, and had newly diagnosed hyperthyroidism. At least ten counts were recorded for this clonotype. Its antigen remains unidentified. Trimming removed 3 bases at V and 3 bases at J, with 21 bases between. Germline V gives CDR1 SNHLY, CDR2 FYNNEI. The length of the CDR3 is 18 residues.

The sample was blood. The rearrangement links TRBV2 to TRBJ1-5; D remains unclear. The receptor comes from a woman between 18 and 29 years old with Graves' hyperthyroidism. For the CDR3, the DNA is TGTGCCAGCAGTGAGGGAGGAGGTTGGAGCTTTTACAATCAGCCCCAGCATTTT. Its protein is CASSEGGGWSFYNQPQHF.